This T cell receptor beta chain was captured in a study of regulatory T cells in long-lasting Graves disease. The authors built TCR beta libraries using iRepertoire HTBI primers and Arm-PCR of CDR3 regions. TCRdb ran MiXCR on the multiplex PCR reads and lists one entry per CDR3 protein. The sample includes approximately 250,000 distinct CDR3 sequences, approximately 20% of them seen just once. This clonotype has a count of ten or more. Germline CDR1 and CDR2: SQVTM and ANQGSEA. V lost 4 bases and J 0 bases, leaving 9 bases between the germline ends. CDR3 length equals 13 residues. Time point indicated: newly diagnosed GD, antithyroid drugs for less than 3 months. RNA extracted from PBMCs served as the sequencing template. Enrollment of patients was through an endocrinology department in Xi'an, China.

The V call is TRBV29-1, the J call TRBJ1-1; no clear D gene. The sequence was obtained from a female donor with Graves disease. The sequencing here drew on peripheral blood mononuclear cells (PBMCs), taken at new diagnosis, from a patient treated with antithyroid drugs. Here the CDR3 reads CSVGRAMNTEAFF. The CDR3, as DNA: TGCAGCGTTGGAAGGGCTATGAACACTGAAGCTTTCTTT.